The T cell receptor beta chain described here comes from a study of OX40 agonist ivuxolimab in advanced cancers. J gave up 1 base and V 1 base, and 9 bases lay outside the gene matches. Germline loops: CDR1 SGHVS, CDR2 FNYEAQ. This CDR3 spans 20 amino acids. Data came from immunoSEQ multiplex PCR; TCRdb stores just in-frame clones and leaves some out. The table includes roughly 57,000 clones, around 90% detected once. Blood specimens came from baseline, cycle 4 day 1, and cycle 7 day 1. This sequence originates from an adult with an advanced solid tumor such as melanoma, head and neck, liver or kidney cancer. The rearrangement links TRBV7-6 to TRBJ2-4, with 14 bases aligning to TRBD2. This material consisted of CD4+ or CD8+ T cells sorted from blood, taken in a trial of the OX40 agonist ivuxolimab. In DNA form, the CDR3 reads TGTGCCAGCAGCTTAGGGGCCGGGACTAGCGGGAGATCGGCCAAAAACATTCAGTACTTC. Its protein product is CASSLGAGTSGRSAKNIQYF.